This is a list of T cell receptor beta chains from one sample in a study of CD8+ T cells in alopecia areata. Using immunoSEQ multiplex PCR, the repertoire was profiled, and TCRdb retains in-frame clones only, with some absent. Among more than 110,000 clones listed, roughly 52% were seen once. Specimen: CD8+ T cells sorted from blood, collected at week 4, from a patient treated with tofacitinib. These receptor sequences come from a human donor with alopecia areata. The CDR3 runs from the conserved cysteine through the conserved F or W. A D gene is named only where the DNA matches it firmly. A row's size may be missing; if present it is once, few, many or a size class.

-,TRBJ2-1,TRBD2,TRBV7-2,TGTGCCAGCAGCTTAGTGTTGCGGGGGGGCTTGGACAATGAGCAGTTCTTC,CASSLVLRGGLDNEQFF
-,TRBJ2-3,-,TRBV15,TGTGCCACCAGCAGCGTCGCGAGTATCAGCACAGATACGCAGTATTTT,CATSSVASISTDTQYF
-,TRBJ2-6,-,TRBV14,TGTGCCAGCAGGGAAGAGGGTGGGGCCAACGTCCTGACTTTC,CASREEGGANVLTF
few,TRBJ2-1,TRBD1,TRBV2,TGTGCCAGCACACCCCGGGACAGTCCCTACAATGAGCAGTTCTTC,CASTPRDSPYNEQFF
few,TRBJ2-1,-,TRBV9,TGTGCCAGCAGCGTACGGCAGGGCCCCTACAATGAGCAGTTCTTC,CASSVRQGPYNEQFF
few,TRBJ2-7,-,TRBV12-5,TGTGCTAGTGGTCTACAGGGCGCTGGGAACGAGCAGTACTTC,CASGLQGAGNEQYF
-,TRBJ1-1,-,TRBV10-3,TGTGCCATCAGTGAGTGGCAGGGGAACACTGAAGCTTTCTTT,CAISEWQGNTEAFF
few,TRBJ1-2,TRBD1,TRBV13,TGTGCCAGCAGCTACGGACAGGGGGCCGCCTATGGCTACACCTTC,CASSYGQGAAYGYTF
-,TRBJ1-5,-,TRBV2,TGTGCCAGCACCCAAGGACAGCCCCAGCATTTT,CASTQGQPQHF
-,TRBJ1-2,-,TRBV6-5,TGTGCCAGCAGTTATTCCAACACCTATGGCTACACCTTC,CASSYSNTYGYTF
-,TRBJ1-2,-,TRBV29-1,TGCAGCGTTGAAGGGGTTAGGAGCGGATCGGATGGCTACACCTTC,CSVEGVRSGSDGYTF
-,TRBJ1-1,-,TRBV5-1,TGCGCCAGCAGCTTGGCTGGGGACATAGATGAAGCTTTCTTT,CASSLAGDIDEAFF
-,TRBJ1-1,-,TRBV30,TGTGCCTGGGGCTTAACAAGGCAAGAATTGAACACTGAAGCTTTCTTT,CAWGLTRQELNTEAFF
once,TRBJ1-2,-,TRBV29-1,TGCAGCGTAGAGACAGAACTATGGGGCTACACCTTC,CSVETELWGYTF
-,TRBJ1-1,TRBD1,TRBV18,TGTGCCAGCTCACCGATTTGGGACAGGGGGTCGTGGACTGAAGCTTTCTTT,CASSPIWDRGSWTEAFF
-,TRBJ2-7,-,TRBV7-9,TGTGCCAGCAGCTTAGCGTCAGCGGAGGGAGCCTACGAGCAGTACTTC,CASSLASAEGAYEQYF
few,TRBJ2-7,-,TRBV29-1,TGCAGCGTTGTACGAGGGGCCTCCTACGAGCAGTACTTC,CSVVRGASYEQYF
few,TRBJ2-3,TRBD2,TRBV6-5,TGTGCCACTAGCGGGGGGGAGGGCACAGATACGCAGTATTTT,CATSGGEGTDTQYF
-,TRBJ2-2,-,TRBV27,TGTGCCACACAGGGTTATGACACCGGGGAGCTGTTTTTT,CATQGYDTGELFF
few,TRBJ2-5,TRBD2,TRBV7-2,TGTGCCAGCAGCCCGTGGACTAGCGGGGGGCGGGAGACCCAGTACTTC,CASSPWTSGGRETQYF
-,TRBJ2-6,-,TRBV6-1,TGTGCCAGCAGTCTCGAGGGGGCTGGGGCCAACGTCCTGACTTTC,CASSLEGAGANVLTF
-,TRBJ2-1,-,TRBV9,TGTGCCAGCAGCGTAGTTTGGCGGGGGCAACTCAATGAGCAGTTCTTC,CASSVVWRGQLNEQFF
-,TRBJ2-5,-,TRBV25-1,TGTGCCAGCAGTGATGCCTACCAAGAGACCCAGTACTTC,CASSDAYQETQYF
-,TRBJ2-3,-,TRBV15,TGTGCCACCACGCTAGGGGTTACTAGCACAGATACGCAGTATTTT,CATTLGVTSTDTQYF
once,TRBJ1-3,-,TRBV5-4,TGTGCCTCTTCGGCAGGAAAATACTCTGGAAACACCATATATTTT,CASSAGKYSGNTIYF